One and the same sample provided the 26 T cell receptor beta chains below, sequenced in a study of T cells in Graves' hyperthyroidism and ophthalmopathy. Authors of the study amplified TCR beta CDR3 regions from RNA transcripts. Initially, a first-round RT-PCR of the TCR CDR3 employed the HTBI primer set. TCRdb re-called the multiplex PCR reads through MiXCR, storing one row per CDR3 protein. The table has roughly 570,000 distinct CDR3 sequences, around 46% seen once; the top ten hold roughly 8.2%. Sequenced material: peripheral blood or thyroid tissue (not recorded which). The receptors shown here come from a woman between 18 and 29 years old with Graves' hyperthyroidism.

This clonotype was seen ten or more times. The V call is TRBV5-1, the J call TRBJ2-5, with D unresolved. Trimming shortened V by 0 bases and J by 4 bases, and 10 bases separated the two germline ends. This CDR3 spans 14 amino acids. CDR1 is SGHRS and CDR2 is YFSETQ in the germline V gene. The CDR3 DNA reads TGCGCCAGCAGCTTGGGGCACCTCGGAGAGACCCAGTACTTC. Its protein product is CASSLGHLGETQYF.

This clonotype was counted ten times or more. The chain has TRBV6-6 and TRBJ2-7; 8 bases map to TRBD2. Trimming removed 2 bases from V and 5 bases from J; junction bases left unmatched: 11. This CDR3 comprises 16 residues. Germline-derived CDR1 and CDR2 are MNHNY and SVGAGI (reference sequence). CDR3 region: CASSYLRTSLSNEQYF. CDR3 DNA sequence: TGTGCCAGCAGTTACCTCCGGACTAGCTTGAGCAACGAGCAGTACTTC.

J is TRBJ2-5 and V is TRBV2, with unresolved D. This CDR3 has 13 amino acids. Per the germline V gene, CDR1 is SNHLY and CDR2 is FYNNEI. The V end lost 3 bases, the J end lost 2 bases, and 7 bases lay between the germline ends. CDR3 in amino acids: CASSDTTQETQYF. CDR3 sequence (DNA): TGTGCCAGCAGTGACACCACACAAGAGACCCAGTACTTC.

With respect to this clonotype: This may arise from a read error, as a much more abundant clone is one base away. V and J are TRBV29-1 and TRBJ2-7; TRBD2 matches at 11 bases. The V gene end was trimmed by 6 bases and the J gene end by 7 bases; junction bases not matched to a gene: 14. CDR3 size: 15 residues. CDR1 and CDR2 (germline): SQVTM, ANQGSEA. The CDR3 bases are TGCAGCGTGGGGCCGGGACTAGCGGTTTACAATGAGCAGTACTTC. The encoded protein is CSVGPGLAVYNEQYF.

There are many counts of this clonotype. The chain recombines TRBV20-1 with TRBJ2-5, with 9 bases matching TRBD2. The CDR3 length is 13 residues. Germline values: CDR1 DFQATT, CDR2 SNEGSKA (reference sequence). V gave up 1 base and J gave up 8 bases; unmatched junction bases: 5. DNA of the CDR3: TGCAGTGCTAGAGGCCCGGGACTAGCAACCCAGTACTTC. It encodes CSARGPGLATQYF.

This clonotype was detected only once. The chain uses TRBV7-2 and TRBJ2-2; TRBD2 might be the D (6 bases). There are 15 residues in the CDR3. V was clipped by 1 base and J by 8 bases, with 14 bases between them. CDR1 and CDR2 from the germline V gene are SGHTA and FQGNSA. In nucleotides, the CDR3 is TGTGCCAGCAGCTTAGGCCGCGGGGCGCTGGGGGAGCTGTTTTTT. This gives the protein CASSLGRGALGELFF. Together with reference TRBV7-2 and TRBJ2-2, the CDR3 gives the full variable domain: GAGVSQSPSNKVTEKGKDVELRCDPISGHTALYWYRQSLGQGLEFLIYFQGNSAPDKSGLPSDRFSAERTGGSVSTLTIQRTQQEDSAVYLCASSLGRGALGELFFGEGSRLTVL.

Ten or more counts support this clonotype. The rearrangement uses TRBV7-2 and TRBJ2-7, with 13 bases lining up with TRBD2. Unmatched junction bases numbered 3, after V lost 3 bases and J lost 4 bases. CDR1 and CDR2 (germline): SGHTA, FQGNSA. The length of the CDR3 is 15 residues. The CDR3: CASSFGTSGKYEQYF. As DNA, the CDR3 is TGTGCCAGCAGCTTTGGGACTAGCGGGAAATACGAGCAGTACTTC.

This clonotype showed up many times. The chain has TRBV13 and TRBJ2-7; 8 nucleotides agree with TRBD2. This CDR3 contains 14 residues. The germline CDR1 and CDR2 sequences are PRHDT and FYEKMQ (reference sequence). J lost 4 bases, V lost 5 bases, and 7 bases had no gene match. DNA for the CDR3: TGTGCCAGCAGCCCCGGGGGGGAAAGGTACGAGCAGTACTTC. As protein: CASSPGGERYEQYF.

This clonotype was detected many times. This sequence joins TRBV2 and TRBJ2-2; D call uncertain. The length of the CDR3 is 11 residues. The V gene's germline CDR1 is SNHLY and CDR2 FYNNEI. Deletions cut 7 bases from V and 4 bases from J, with 4 bases between. CDR3 bases: TGTGCCAGCATTCTCACCGGGGAGCTGTTTTTT. It codes for CASILTGELFF.

V usage is TRBV5-4 and J usage is TRBJ1-1, with 9 bases aligning to TRBD1. Looked up from germline, CDR1 is SGHNT and CDR2 is YYREEE (reference sequence). CDR3 length equals 17 residues. J was trimmed by 3 bases and V by 3 bases; bases with no gene match: 12. The CDR3 region has the DNA TGTGCCAGCAGCTCCTCCTCGGGACAGGGACTGTACACTGAAGCTTTCTTT. This codes for CASSSSSGQGLYTEAFF.

As for this clonotype: The DNA is omitted, as the CDR3 cannot be located on it reliably, and the CDR3 follows TCRdb's listing. The chain links TRBV7-3 to TRBJ2-2. The CDR3 extends over 18 residues, inclusive of both ends. Germline V gene lookup returns CDR1 SGHTA and CDR2 FQGTGA. CDR3 protein: CASSRFCASSESTRELFF.

The table lists this clonotype with a count of one. A junction end diverges from the germline sequence, so it may reflect a read error. The chain joins TRBV29-1 to TRBJ2-2; D may be TRBD2 (5 bases). Germline loops: CDR1 SQVTM, CDR2 ANQGSEA. The CDR3 loop spans 13 amino acids. The CDR3 bases are TGCAGCGTTGTGGAGTGGGAGACCGGGGAGCTGTCTTGG. The encoded protein is CSVVEWETGELSW.

This chain joins TRBV20-1 and TRBJ1-5; TRBD1 is a possible D gene (6 bases). The V end was cut by 6 bases, the J end by 3 bases, with 9 bases between. Germline values: CDR1 DFQATT, CDR2 SNEGSKA (reference sequence). The CDR3 runs to 12 residues. Here the CDR3 reads CSAGDINQPQHF. CDR3 bases: TGCAGTGCAGGGGACATCAATCAGCCCCAGCATTTT.

A note on this clonotype: Without the conserved terminal phenylalanine or tryptophan, this CDR3 likely stems from a read error. The rearrangement links TRBV20-1 to TRBJ2-7; D uncertain. Germline V gene data show CDR1 as DFQATT and CDR2 as SNEGSKA (reference sequence). Trimming shortened V by 1 base and J by 9 bases, and 13 bases separated the two germline ends. The CDR3 covers 12 residues. The CDR3 region is CSARVRVNGQYL. For the CDR3, the DNA is TGCAGTGCTAGAGTACGGGTGAACGGGCAGTACCTC.

In its sample, this clonotype was seen many times. V and J are TRBV4-2 and TRBJ1-2; D not certain. Deletions cut 0 bases from V and 8 bases from J, with 13 bases between. This CDR3 has 14 amino acids. The germline gives CDR1 LGHNA, CDR2 YNFKEQ. The CDR3 region has the DNA TGTGCCAGCAGCCAAGATTCCGGAAAATGGGGCTACACCTTC. Translating it yields CASSQDSGKWGYTF.

The chain is built from TRBV6-1 and TRBJ1-2, with TRBD1 identical over 8 bases. CDR1 is MNHNS, CDR2 SASEGT, per germline. V lost 8 bases and J lost 4; bases outside the gene matches: 6. This CDR3 contains 13 residues. CDR3 protein: CASWPGQGYGYTF. The CDR3 DNA is TGTGCCAGCTGGCCCGGACAGGGCTATGGCTACACCTTC.

As for this clonotype: The missing conserved phenylalanine or tryptophan at the end of this CDR3 makes a read error likely. Because the CDR3's place on the DNA is in doubt, the DNA is left out and the CDR3 is given as listed by TCRdb. The V call is TRBV12-3 or TRBV12-4, the J call TRBJ1-6. The CDR3 region is 9 residues in length, termini included. The CDR3 sequence: CASSPGTTY.

This clonotype was seen repeatedly, ten times or more. The chain combines TRBV7-8 with TRBJ2-7; D may be TRBD2 (5 bases). CDR3 length: 14 residues. Trimming shortened V by 2 bases and J by 4 bases, and 12 bases separated the two germline ends. Germline lookup yields CDR1 SGHVS and CDR2 FQNEAQ. CDR3 coding DNA: TGTGCCAGCAGCTTACCGACGGGGTCTTACGAGCAGTACTTC. This sequence encodes CASSLPTGSYEQYF.

In regard to this clonotype: Possible read error: a much larger clone is one base away. The rearrangement uses TRBV7-2 and TRBJ2-2; D remains ambiguous. Trimming removed 2 bases from V and 10 bases from J, with 5 bases in between. The CDR3 sequence is 11 residues long. Germline V gene sequence: CDR1 SGHTA, CDR2 FQGNSA. The CDR3 DNA follows: TGTGCCAGCAGCTTAATCGCGGAGCTGTTTTTT. Translated: CASSLIAELFF. The complete variable domain, with remaining parts taken from reference TRBV7-2 and TRBJ2-2, reads GAGVSQSPSNKVTEKGKDVELRCDPISGHTALYWYRQSLGQGLEFLIYFQGNSAPDKSGLPSDRFSAERTGGSVSTLTIQRTQQEDSAVYLCASSLIAELFFGEGSRLTVL.

The rearrangement joins TRBV20-1 to TRBJ1-1; tentative D call: TRBD1 (6 bases). From germline, CDR1 is DFQATT and CDR2 SNEGSKA (reference sequence). The V and J ends lost 0 bases and 8 bases respectively, with 13 bases between them. This CDR3 has 13 residues. CDR3: CSARDTGQGEAFF. The CDR3, as DNA: TGCAGTGCTAGAGATACGGGGCAGGGGGAAGCTTTCTTT.

This clonotype was picked up many times. J is TRBJ2-3 and V is TRBV2; 7 bases agree with TRBD2. The CDR3 is 15 residues long. Trimming took 4 bases from V and 1 from J; bases not matched to a gene: 5. Germline V lookup: CDR1 SNHLY, CDR2 FYNNEI. The CDR3: CASSGWLAGTDTQYF. The CDR3 DNA sequence: TGTGCCAGCAGTGGGTGGCTAGCGGGCACAGATACGCAGTATTTT.

The table lists this clonotype with many counts. The V and J genes are TRBV9 and TRBJ1-4; D is possibly TRBD1 (5 bases). The germline CDR1 and CDR2 sequences are SGDLS and YYNGEE. Between the trimmed V and J ends, which lost 3 bases and 4 bases, there was a span of 10 bases. This CDR3 comprises 14 residues. The CDR3 spells CASSAGFGNEKLFF. The CDR3 DNA reads as TGTGCCAGCAGCGCAGGGTTTGGTAATGAAAAACTGTTTTTT.

This clonotype was found a few times. This sequence joins TRBV10-3 and TRBJ2-1; the D gene is possibly TRBD2 (6 bases). CDR1 is ENHRY, CDR2 SYGVKD, per germline. CDR3 length: 12 residues. Trimming cost V 7 bases and J 7 bases, with 11 bases left between them. The CDR3 bases are TGTGCCATCACCACTCGGGAGAATGAGCAGTTCTTC. The encoded protein is CAITTRENEQFF.

This clonotype was recorded many times. This chain links TRBV2 with TRBJ1-1, with D hard to call. V dropped 1 base and J dropped 7 bases, with 13 bases sitting between them. CDR3 length: 14 amino acids. Germline V lookup: CDR1 SNHLY, CDR2 FYNNEI. The CDR3 nucleotides read TGTGCCAGCAGTGAAGTCCCGGGTAGAAGTGAAGCTTTCTTT. Translated: CASSEVPGRSEAFF.

This clonotype was seen ten or more times. The rearrangement uses TRBV20-1 and TRBJ2-7; 7 bases are shared with TRBD1. V shed 3 bases and J 3 bases; nucleotides not matched to a gene: 2. The CDR3 has 12 amino acids. CDR1 is DFQATT, CDR2 SNEGSKA, per germline (reference sequence). As DNA, the CDR3 is TGCAGTGCTAGGGGGGACAGCTACGAGCAGTACTTC. It specifies CSARGDSYEQYF.

V usage is TRBV2 and J usage is TRBJ2-5; D unclear. Germline V gives CDR1 SNHLY, CDR2 FYNNEI. The CDR3 has 13 residues. Between the trimmed V and J ends, which lost 3 bases and 9 bases, there was a span of 14 bases. CDR3 sequence reads: CASSEYSNQPQYF. The CDR3 nucleotides are TGTGCCAGCAGTGAGTACAGCAATCAGCCCCAGTACTTC.